What follows are 14 T cell receptor beta chains derived from one specimen sequenced in a study of blood T cell repertoires in COVID-19. Using immunoSEQ multiplex PCR, the repertoire was profiled, and TCRdb retains in-frame clones only, with some absent. The sample contains a few hundred thousand clones, approximately 91% of which appear only once. Specimen: peripheral blood. All receptors come from an older woman with acute or convalescent COVID-19.

This clone came up a few times. V is TRBV6-6 and J is TRBJ2-7; TRBD1 agrees at 8 bases. The CDR3 is 16 residues long. Trimming removed 5 bases from V and 2 bases from J; junction bases left unmatched: 11. From germline, CDR1 is MNHNY and CDR2 SVGAGI (reference sequence). CDR3: CASSGSTGEEPYEQYF. DNA for the CDR3: TGTGCCAGCAGTGGTTCGACAGGGGAAGAACCCTACGAGCAGTACTTC.

Here the CDR3 DNA reads TGTGCCAGCACCGAAACCTTGCGGGGCACAGATACGCAGTATTTT. Translated: CASTETLRGTDTQYF. The genes are TRBV7-6 and TRBJ2-3, with D maybe TRBD2 (5 bases). The CDR3 runs 15 residues. Germline CDR1 reads SGHVS; CDR2 reads FNYEAQ. Between the trimmed V and J ends, which lost 7 bases and 1 base, there was a span of 15 bases.

This clone was seen a few times. V is TRBV27 and J is TRBJ2-7; tentatively, D is TRBD2 (6 bases). This CDR3 region has 14 residues. The germline gives CDR1 MNHEY, CDR2 SMNVEV (reference sequence). V dropped 3 bases and J dropped 0 bases, with 9 bases sitting between them. The CDR3 DNA reads as TGTGCCAGCAGTTTTGACGGGAGCTCCTACGAGCAGTACTTC. Its protein product is CASSFDGSSYEQYF.

Written as DNA, the CDR3 is TGTGCCAGCAGTTACTCGTCTAGACCCTACGAGCAGTACTTC. Encoded protein: CASSYSSRPYEQYF. The chain links TRBV6-5 to TRBJ2-7; D is undetermined. V dropped 0 bases and J dropped 2 bases, with 8 bases sitting between them. Germline CDR1 is MNHEY and CDR2 is SVGAGI. CDR3 length: 14 residues.

V is TRBV6-4 and J is TRBJ1-1, with 9 bases matching TRBD1. CDR1 and CDR2 (germline): MRHNA, SNTAGT. The V and J ends lost 6 bases and 4 bases, in that order; junction bases with no gene match: 3. This CDR3 is built from 13 residues. The CDR3 here is CASRDRGLTEAFF. CDR3 DNA: TGTGCCAGCAGGGACAGGGGCCTCACTGAAGCTTTCTTT.

The rearrangement uses TRBV30 and TRBJ2-2; D is ambiguous. The germline CDR1 and CDR2 sequences are GTSNPN and SVGIG (reference sequence). Trimming shortened V by 3 bases and J by 8 bases, and 10 bases separated the two germline ends. This CDR3 has 12 residues. CDR3 nucleotides: TGTGCCTGGAGGGCCCCCCTGGGGGAGCTGTTTTTT. It specifies CAWRAPLGELFF.

Worth noting for this clone: Compared with germline, one end of the junction differs, possibly owing to a read error. The J gene is TRBJ1-2, the V gene TRBV3-1 (or the pseudogene TRBV3-2); D uncertain. Germline V gene lookup returns CDR1 LGHDT and CDR2 YNNKEL (reference sequence). The CDR3 extends over 14 amino acids. The CDR3 is CASSQGMGPAGDTF. The CDR3 DNA sequence: TGTGCCAGCAGCCAAGGGATGGGCCCTGCTGGCGACACCTTC.

The J gene is TRBJ1-5, the V gene TRBV19; possibly TRBD1 for D (6 bases). This CDR3 is built from 17 residues. CDR1 LNHDA and CDR2 SQIVND come from the germline V gene (reference sequence). V lost 4 bases and J lost 0, with 16 bases in between. The CDR3 nucleotides read TGTGCCAGTAGTACCCCGGACAGAAAGTATAGCAATCAGCCCCAGCATTTT. It yields the protein CASSTPDRKYSNQPQHF.

The chain is built from TRBV23-1 and TRBJ2-5; tentative D call: TRBD1 (6 bases). TRBV23-1 falls under the ORF class, with uncertain function. Trimming left V 2 bases short and J 2 bases short, with 12 bases between. CDR3 length equals 15 residues. CDR3 bases: TGCGCCAGCAGTCAAAGGCTGGACAGTCAAGAGACCCAGTACTTC. Its protein product is CASSQRLDSQETQYF.

The V call is TRBV21-1, the J call TRBJ1-1; the tabulated D call, TRBD1, remains unverified against the DNA. TRBV21-1 is a recognized pseudogene. The CDR3 has 17 amino acids. The CDR3, as DNA: TGTGCCAGCAGCAAAGGCAAAGGACAGGGGTCTGCTGTTGAAGCTTTCTTT. Its protein product is CASSKGKGQGSAVEAFF.

This clone was recorded only once. V usage is TRBV2 and J usage is TRBJ1-4; 10 bases agree with TRBD1. The CDR3 sequence is 17 residues long. With 6 bases clipped from V and 4 bases from J, the junction kept 11 bases outside the gene matches. CDR1 and CDR2 (germline): SNHLY, FYNNEI. The CDR3 region is CASSHWVGTGDNEKLFF. CDR3 DNA sequence: TGTGCCAGCAGCCATTGGGTCGGGACAGGGGATAATGAAAAACTGTTTTTT.

The rearrangement uses TRBV27 and TRBJ1-2, with 7 bases aligning to TRBD1. CDR1 is MNHEY, CDR2 SMNVEV, per germline (reference sequence). The length of the CDR3 is 14 residues. V gave up 3 bases and J gave up 10 bases; unmatched junction bases: 11. In DNA, the CDR3 is TGTGCCAGCAGTTTCTCACAGGGGCCTGCGCCCTACACCTTC. Translated: CASSFSQGPAPYTF.

The gene calls are TRBV19 and TRBJ1-5; 8 bases align to TRBD1. Per the germline V gene, CDR1 is LNHDA and CDR2 is SQIVND (reference sequence). V trimming: 1 base; J trimming: 8 bases; junction bases outside the gene matches: 10. CDR3 length: 16 amino acids. CDR3 nucleotides: TGTGCCAGTAGTATAGGTCTCGCCAGGGGGCATAAGCCCCAGCATTTT. Translation: CASSIGLARGHKPQHF.

The chain links TRBV7-9 to TRBJ1-4; no reliable D call. CDR3 length: 14 amino acids. The V end was cut by 5 bases, the J end by 4 bases, with 11 bases between. Looked up from germline, CDR1 is SEHNR and CDR2 is FQNEAQ (reference sequence). CDR3 bases: TGTGCCAGCAGCCCACTTGGTCGTAATGAAAAACTGTTTTTT. This encodes CASSPLGRNEKLFF.